This TCR beta chain was obtained from a study of T cell responses to AZD1222 COVID-19 vaccine. General study results and limits: Donors were largely white British and mainly female; clonal diversity was possibly underestimated. Repertoires were obtained only post-peak T cell response. An increase in Spike-specific TCR breadth and depth was observed after two AZD1222 doses. Baseline antibody screening turned up just a handful of seropositive AZD1222 recipients.

Sequencing was performed with immunoSEQ multiplex PCR; in TCRdb, only in-frame clones are kept and a portion is missing. The profile covers 150,000 to 250,000 clones, with more than 85% appearing a single time and roughly 3.5% taken by the ten largest. The CDR3 is 13 amino acids. The germline V gene has CDR1 SGHAT and CDR2 FQNNGV. V was shortened by 1 base and J by 7 bases, with 10 bases between the two germline ends. As for this clone: Its antigen is not identified.

This clonotype was sampled from an adult who received the AZD1222 COVID-19 vaccine. This material consisted of peripheral blood, taken 28 days after the second AZD1222 dose. The chain links TRBV11-2 to TRBJ1-2, with D possibly TRBD1 on 5 matching bases. CDR3 coding DNA: TGTGCCAGCAGCTTAGGCAGGGCTGGTGGCTACACCTTC. Its protein is CASSLGRAGGYTF. Together with reference TRBV11-2 and TRBJ1-2, the CDR3 gives the full variable domain: EAGVAQSPRYKIIEKRQSVAFWCNPISGHATLYWYQQILGQGPKLLIQFQNNGVVDDSQLPKDRFSAERLKGVDSTLKIQPAKLEDSAVYLCASSLGRAGGYTFGSGTRLTVV.